In its sample, the clone carrying this T cell receptor beta chain was seen a few times. Antigen: not known. The data stem from a study of cytomegalovirus exposure and HLA in healthy donors. Across the whole study: Out of fewer than 400 genotyped donors, around 80% belonged to the Caucasian-associated ancestry cluster. Study-wide findings and caveats: A later analysis linked a missense DCLRE1C variant to TCR beta V- and J-gene trimming. Relative to equally common others, HLA-associated TCR beta chains showed greater clonal expansion in a later analysis.

CDR1 and CDR2 (germline): SEHNR, FQNEAQ (reference sequence). Trimming cost V 3 bases and J 7 bases; bases outside gene matches: 8. The CDR3 is 15 residues long. Researchers ran the PCR with 60 Vbeta and 13 Jbeta primers. The method was immunoSEQ multiplex PCR; TCRdb's version includes in-frame clones alone and lacks a portion of them. The repertoire holds approximately 110,000 clones, with 55% to 75% as singletons. This TCR came from a middle-aged woman in good health and CMV-seropositive. Sample: PBMCs. The rearrangement joins TRBV7-9 to TRBJ2-1, with 8 bases that match TRBD2. The CDR3 coding sequence is TGTGCCAGCAGCTTCGGTAGGACTAGCTGGAATGAGCAGTTCTTC. Its translation is CASSFGRTSWNEQFF.